Sequencing of this TCR beta chain was carried out in a study of blood T cell repertoires in COVID-19. For the study at large: Sites across the United States, Italy and Spain contributed samples from acute and convalescent COVID-19. T cells, B-cell-depleted T cells, or PBMCs supplied cDNA or gDNA.

Original handling: The assay estimated nucleated cells by amplifying reference gene primers. Sequenced by immunoSEQ multiplex PCR; TCRdb stores in-frame clones only, minus some. V, J and clone size were drawn from that table, and D and trimming were deduced from the DNA. The repertoire holds about 68,000 clones, with about 90% as singletons. Sequenced sample: peripheral blood. The TCR was taken from a woman aged 45-65 years with COVID-19, enrolled during active disease.

The CDR3 spells CASSLPQGIGGYTF. Written as DNA, the CDR3 is TGTGCCAGCAGTTTACCCCAGGGAATCGGAGGCTACACCTTC. The gene calls are TRBV28 and TRBJ1-2; perhaps TRBD1 as D (5 bases). The CDR3 loop spans 14 amino acids. The germline CDR1 and CDR2 sequences are MDHEN and SYDVKM. With 2 bases removed from V and 8 bases from J, the gap between germline ends came to 15 bases.